This T cell receptor beta chain was obtained from a study of cytotoxic CD8 clonotypes in ibrutinib-treated CLL. Study details: Mean per-sample yields comprised around 230,000 productive templates and 94,082 productive rearrangements. The study's findings and limits: In comparison with age-matched healthy donors, baseline clonality was higher and tracked circulating CD8+ T-cell counts. Sampling time points were not equivalent between sustained-remission and progressing patients.

Only in-frame clones appear in the TCRdb table, and some are missing; sequencing was by immunoSEQ multiplex PCR. Of 20,000 to 25,000 clones in the sample, about 68% were seen once. On this clone: Its antigen is unknown.

The V and J ends lost 3 bases and 7 bases, in that order; junction bases with no gene match: 14. This CDR3 has 16 amino acids. Germline values: CDR1 MGHRA, CDR2 YSYEKL. TCR beta libraries used roughly 2 micrograms of DNA from cryopreserved PBMCs. The chain has TRBV4-1 and TRBJ2-7; 8 bases line up with TRBD2. This clonotype was obtained from a human donor with chronic lymphocytic leukemia. This specimen consisted of PBMCs, obtained before ibrutinib treatment. CDR3: CASSQEITLAAVEQYF. As DNA, the CDR3 is TGCGCCAGCAGCCAGGAGATAACACTAGCGGCTGTTGAGCAGTACTTC.